This TCR beta chain was captured in a study of shared clonotypes between healthy human individuals. Study details: There were three CD4 naive, three CD4 memory, two CD8 naive and one CD8 memory plates per donor. Study-level points and caveats: With few donors, the genetic and exposure-history diversity represented was limited. Researchers found naive subsets generally carried larger estimated richness than memory subsets.

The assay used deep level. The repertoire was sequenced with immunoSEQ multiplex PCR; TCRdb's copy has only in-frame clones and lacks some. The sample has more than 2,000,000 clones, roughly 92% seen once. Regarding this clone: Its antigen is unknown.

Germline V gene data show CDR1 as MDHEN and CDR2 as SYDVKM. V trimming: 6 bases; J trimming: 3 bases; junction bases outside the gene matches: 5. The CDR3 is 14 residues long. The chain couples TRBV28 to TRBJ2-3; 8 nucleotides agree with TRBD2. The receptor was derived from a man aged 18 to 35 in good health. Sequencing was performed on naive CD4+ T cells sorted from blood. As for subset: CD45RA+ positively selected. CDR3 amino acids: CASSPGGATDTQYF. CDR3 DNA sequence: TGTGCCAGCAGCCCCGGGGGGGCGACAGATACGCAGTATTTT.